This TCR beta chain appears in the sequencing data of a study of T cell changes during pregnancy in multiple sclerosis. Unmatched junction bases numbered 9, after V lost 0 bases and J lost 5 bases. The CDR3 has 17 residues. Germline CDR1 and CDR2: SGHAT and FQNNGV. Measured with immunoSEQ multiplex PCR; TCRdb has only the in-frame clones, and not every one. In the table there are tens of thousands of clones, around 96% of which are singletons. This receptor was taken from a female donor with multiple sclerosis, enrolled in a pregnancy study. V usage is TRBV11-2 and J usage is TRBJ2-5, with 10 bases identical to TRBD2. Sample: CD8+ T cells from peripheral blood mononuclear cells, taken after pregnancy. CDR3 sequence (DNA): TGTGCCAGCAGCTTAGATAGGCTTCTAGCGGGAGAGGAGACCCAGTACTTC. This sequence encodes CASSLDRLLAGEETQYF.